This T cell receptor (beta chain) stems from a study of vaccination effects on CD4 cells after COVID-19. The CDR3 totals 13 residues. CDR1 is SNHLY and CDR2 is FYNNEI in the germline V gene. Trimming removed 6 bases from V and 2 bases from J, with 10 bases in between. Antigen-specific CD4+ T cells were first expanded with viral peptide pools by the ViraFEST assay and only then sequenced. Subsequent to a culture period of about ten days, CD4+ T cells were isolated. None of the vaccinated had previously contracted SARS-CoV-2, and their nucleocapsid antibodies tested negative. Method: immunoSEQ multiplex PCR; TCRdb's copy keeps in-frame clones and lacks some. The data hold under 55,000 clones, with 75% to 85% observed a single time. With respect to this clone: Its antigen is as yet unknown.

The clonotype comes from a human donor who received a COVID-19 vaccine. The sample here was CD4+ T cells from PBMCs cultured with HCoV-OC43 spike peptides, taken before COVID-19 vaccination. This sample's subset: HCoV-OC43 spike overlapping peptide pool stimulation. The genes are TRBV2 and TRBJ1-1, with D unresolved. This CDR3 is CASSYKDNTEAFF. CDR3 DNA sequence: TGTGCCAGCAGCTACAAGGACAACACTGAAGCTTTCTTT. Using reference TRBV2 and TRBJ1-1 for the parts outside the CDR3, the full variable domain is EPEVTQTPSHQVTQMGQEVILRCVPISNHLYFYWYRQILGQKVEFLVSFYNNEISEKSEIFDDQFSVERPDGSNFTLKIRSTKLEDSAMYFCASSYKDNTEAFFGQGTRLTVV.